What follows describes a single T cell receptor (beta chain). The time point: peripheral blood 6 weeks after treatment start. The sample is drawn from a study of PD-L1 blockade in urothelial cancer. As for the study in general: Patients had been given 0 to 3 earlier chemotherapy regimens.

CDR1 is LNHDA, CDR2 SQIVND, per germline (reference sequence). The V segment lost 5 bases and the J segment 3 bases; nucleotides outside the gene matches: 10. This CDR3 has 16 residues. Profiling relied on immunoSEQ multiplex PCR, and the TCRdb table lists in-frame clones only, not all of them. Here the sample spans about 48,000 clones, roughly 80% being singletons. The genes are TRBV19 and TRBJ2-7; the match to TRBD1 covers 10 bases. The clonotype comes from a man between 65 and 85 years old with urothelial cancer. The sample consisted of PBMCs, taken around atezolizumab (anti-PD-L1) treatment. The CDR3 here is CASSPDRGREGYEQYF. The CDR3 DNA sequence: TGTGCCAGTAGTCCCGACAGGGGGCGCGAGGGCTACGAGCAGTACTTC.